The 30 T cell receptor beta chains in this list originate from one sample, sequenced in a study of CXCR3-negative and CXCR3-positive naive CD8 T cells. With UMI labels, 5' RACE was used to prepare the TRB cDNA libraries. Following a re-call of the 5' RACE reads, TCRdb has one entry per CDR3 protein and lacks DNA. Its table records 45,000 to 60,000 distinct CDR3 sequences. Sequenced material: naive CXCR3- CD8+ T cells from blood. The subset here: CD45RO-CCR7+CD27+CD95- naive CD8+ T cells lacking CXCR3 (TNR3-). The receptors shown here come from a human donor in good health. Some clones in this sample may be carry-over from other donors' samples.

This sequence joins TRBV29-1 and TRBJ2-7; absent DNA, TCRdb's TRBD1 call cannot be checked. Germline loops: CDR1 SQVTM, CDR2 ANQGSEA. The CDR3 has 13 amino acids. Here the CDR3 reads CSVKPGQAYEQYF.

The rearrangement joins TRBV29-1 to TRBJ2-7; TCRdb proposes TRBD1, but this gene call is untestable without DNA. The CDR3 is made up of 14 amino acids. The germline gives CDR1 SQVTM, CDR2 ANQGSEA. The CDR3 here is CSARGQGLLYEQYF.

The chain has TRBV29-1 and TRBJ2-1; TCRdb lists TRBD2, though no DNA is available to test this call. The V gene's germline CDR1 is SQVTM and CDR2 ANQGSEA. There are 15 residues in the CDR3. The CDR3 reads CSVEDQGGGNNEQFF.

The chain has TRBV12-3 or TRBV12-4 and TRBJ2-1; the TCRdb call, TRBD1, lacks DNA for checking. The CDR3 has 16 amino acids. The CDR3 spells CASSFQGEISYNEQFF.

This chain connects TRBV29-1 to TRBJ2-7; TCRdb selects TRBD2, and the lack of DNA leaves this call unchecked. The CDR3 covers 15 residues. Germline V CDR1 and CDR2: SQVTM, ANQGSEA. The CDR3 loop is CSVVGLAGSSYEQYF.

The J gene is TRBJ2-5, the V gene TRBV7-2. Germline CDR1 is SGHTA and CDR2 is FQGNSA. CDR3 length: 16 residues. This CDR3 reads CASSGRSLFYQETQYF.

J is TRBJ1-2 and V is TRBV20-1; TCRdb's D gene call, TRBD1, goes unchecked for lack of DNA. The CDR3 is made up of 13 amino acids. Germline CDR1 reads DFQATT; CDR2 reads SNEGSKA (reference sequence). CDR3 sequence reads: CSARRGSDYGYTF.

This chain uses TRBV15 with TRBJ2-7; TCRdb's assignment of TRBD2 cannot be checked, as there is no DNA. Germline CDR1 LNHNV, CDR2 YYDKDF (reference sequence). The CDR3 has 15 residues. The CDR3 here is CATSRDEGVGYEQYF.

V and J are TRBV13 and TRBJ1-1. Germline CDR1 and CDR2: PRHDT and FYEKMQ (reference sequence). This CDR3 spans 14 amino acids. The CDR3 sequence: CASSLRSQNTEAFF.

V usage is TRBV20-1 and J usage is TRBJ2-5; TCRdb names TRBD1, which stays unverified in the absence of DNA. The CDR3 sequence is 14 residues long. Germline values: CDR1 DFQATT, CDR2 SNEGSKA (reference sequence). CDR3 sequence: CSARTGTHQETQYF.

This rearrangement joins TRBV29-1 to TRBJ2-1; TCRdb names TRBD2, which stays unverified in the absence of DNA. CDR1 and CDR2 (germline): SQVTM, ANQGSEA. The CDR3 is 14 residues long. The CDR3 sequence is CSVEGLAYYNEQFF.

J is TRBJ2-3 and V is TRBV6-5; TCRdb indicates TRBD2, and absent DNA this call remains unverified. Germline CDR1 is MNHEY and CDR2 is SVGAGI. This CDR3 is 17 amino acids long. CDR3: CASSPTLAYISTDTQYF.

The CDR3: CASSLGWGGQFEQYF. V gene TRBV7-2 combines with J gene TRBJ2-7; without DNA, the TCRdb call of TRBD1 cannot be checked. Germline V gives CDR1 SGHTA, CDR2 FQGNSA. The CDR3 loop spans 15 amino acids.

The chain employs TRBV9 and TRBJ2-5; TCRdb names TRBD2, which stays unverified in the absence of DNA. CDR1 and CDR2 from the germline V gene are SGDLS and YYNGEE. This CDR3 is built from 14 residues. CDR3 region: CASSVAGGAETQYF.

This chain connects TRBV20-1 to TRBJ2-5. The CDR3 is made up of 15 amino acids. Looked up from germline, CDR1 is DFQATT and CDR2 is SNEGSKA (reference sequence). The CDR3: CSASMSSATQETQYF.

This chain joins TRBV7-9 and TRBJ2-3; TCRdb's D gene call, TRBD1, goes unchecked for lack of DNA. Germline CDR1 is SEHNR and CDR2 is FQNEAQ (reference sequence). This CDR3 contains 15 residues. CDR3 residues: CASSLTDSHTDTQYF. The full variable domain, with the rest looked up from reference TRBV7-9 and TRBJ2-3, is DTGVSQNPRHKITKRGQNVTFRCDPISEHNRLYWYRQTLGQGPEFLTYFQNEAQLEKSRLLSDRFSAERPKGSFSTLEIQRTEQGDSAMYLCASSLTDSHTDTQYFGPGTRLTVL.

The V and J genes are TRBV19 and TRBJ2-1; the TCRdb D gene call, TRBD1, has no DNA to confirm it. This CDR3 spans 15 amino acids. CDR1 and CDR2 from the germline V gene are LNHDA and SQIVND (reference sequence). The CDR3: CASSIGTGVYNEQFF.

This rearrangement joins TRBV29-1 to TRBJ2-3; TCRdb's D call of TRBD1 is untestable without DNA. From germline, CDR1 is SQVTM and CDR2 ANQGSEA. CDR3 length: 14 residues. This CDR3 reads CSVVLAPVTDTQYF.

This clonotype registers medium-sized (0.01 to 0.1%) by frequency. The chain employs TRBV7-8 and TRBJ2-2; without DNA, the TCRdb call of TRBD1 cannot be checked. CDR3 size: 14 residues. Germline V gives CDR1 SGHVS, CDR2 FQNEAQ. The CDR3 loop reads CASSLVGSAGELFF.

The chain uses TRBV27 and TRBJ1-2; TCRdb's D gene call, TRBD1, goes unchecked for lack of DNA. There are 14 residues in the CDR3. Germline CDR1 and CDR2: MNHEY and SMNVEV (reference sequence). CDR3 residues: CASSLGGSHYGYTF.

The chain is built from TRBV7-3 and TRBJ2-6; lacking DNA, the TRBD1 call made by TCRdb goes unchecked. CDR3 length: 14 residues. Germline V gene lookup returns CDR1 SGHTA and CDR2 FQGTGA. The CDR3 region is CASRGGTGANVLTF.

The gene calls are TRBV20-1 and TRBJ2-7. This CDR3 is 12 amino acids long. Per germline, CDR1 DFQATT and CDR2 SNEGSKA (reference sequence). CDR3: CSAAVGDYEQYF.

The V gene is TRBV28, the J gene TRBJ2-7; TCRdb selects TRBD2, and the lack of DNA leaves this call unchecked. CDR1 is MDHEN, CDR2 SYDVKM, per germline. The CDR3 length is 16 residues. The CDR3 is CASTLIASGAAYEQYF.

The CDR3 loop reads CSARDYLVSSSYEQYF. J is TRBJ2-7 and V is TRBV20-1. Per the germline V gene, CDR1 is DFQATT and CDR2 is SNEGSKA (reference sequence). The CDR3 extends over 16 amino acids.

The chain combines TRBV4-2 with TRBJ1-5. CDR3 size: 16 residues. CDR1 is LGHNA and CDR2 is YNFKEQ in the germline V gene. CDR3 residues: CASSLEDRGGNQPQHF.

V is TRBV20-1 and J is TRBJ2-1; the D gene TCRdb calls, TRBD1, cannot be checked with no DNA. This CDR3 region has 14 residues. Per germline, CDR1 DFQATT and CDR2 SNEGSKA (reference sequence). CDR3 protein: CSAGPRTGGNEQFF.

V is TRBV29-1 and J is TRBJ2-7; TCRdb returns TRBD1, unconfirmable since there is no DNA. This CDR3 spans 18 amino acids. Germline V gene lookup returns CDR1 SQVTM and CDR2 ANQGSEA. The CDR3 is CSVEDAPGDRGIAYEQYF.

The chain uses TRBV28 and TRBJ2-7; there is no DNA to check the TCRdb D call of TRBD1. The CDR3 is made up of 15 amino acids. Germline loops: CDR1 MDHEN, CDR2 SYDVKM. This chain's CDR3 is CASSSGVGPGAEQYF. Full variable domain (outside the CDR3, taken from reference TRBV28 and TRBJ2-7): DVKVTQSSRYLVKRTGEKVFLECVQDMDHENMFWYRQDPGLGLRLIYFSYDVKMKEKGDIPEGYSVSREKKERFSLILESASTNQTSMYLCASSSGVGPGAEQYFGPGTRLTVT.

This chain links TRBV20-1 with TRBJ2-1; with no DNA, the TCRdb D assignment of TRBD2 cannot be verified. Germline V gene sequence: CDR1 DFQATT, CDR2 SNEGSKA (reference sequence). The CDR3 length is 13 residues. The CDR3 here is CSAISGTDNEQFF.

V gene TRBV7-9 combines with J gene TRBJ1-1; TCRdb calls TRBD1, which cannot be checked without DNA. CDR1 is SEHNR, CDR2 FQNEAQ, per germline (reference sequence). This CDR3 has 13 residues. The CDR3 sequence: CASRSGGGTEAFF.